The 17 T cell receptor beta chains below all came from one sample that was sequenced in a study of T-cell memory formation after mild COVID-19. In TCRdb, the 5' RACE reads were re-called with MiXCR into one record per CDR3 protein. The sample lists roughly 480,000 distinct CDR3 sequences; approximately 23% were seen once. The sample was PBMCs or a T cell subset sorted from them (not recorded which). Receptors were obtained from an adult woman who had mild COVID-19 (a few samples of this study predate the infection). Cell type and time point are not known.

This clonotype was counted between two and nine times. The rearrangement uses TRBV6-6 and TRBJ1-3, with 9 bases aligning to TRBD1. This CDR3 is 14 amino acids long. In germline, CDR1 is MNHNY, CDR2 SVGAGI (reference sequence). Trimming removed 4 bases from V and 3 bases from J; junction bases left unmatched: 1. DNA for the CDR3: TGTGCCAGCAGTTTGGGACAGGGTGGAAACACCATATATTTT. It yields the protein CASSLGQGGNTIYF.

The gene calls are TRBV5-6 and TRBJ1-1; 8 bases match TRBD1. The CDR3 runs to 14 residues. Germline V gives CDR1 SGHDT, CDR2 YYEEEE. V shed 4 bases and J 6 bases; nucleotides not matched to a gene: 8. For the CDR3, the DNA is TGTGCCAGCAGCAGAAAGGACAGGGCCGCTGAAGCTTTCTTT. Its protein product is CASSRKDRAAEAFF.

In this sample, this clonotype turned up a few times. DNA of the CDR3: TGCGCCAGCAGCTTGGAGCAGGGAAATGAGCAGTTCTTC. This encodes CASSLEQGNEQFF. The chain is built from TRBV5-1 and TRBJ2-1; maybe TRBD1 (5 bases). CDR1 is SGHRS and CDR2 is YFSETQ in the germline V gene. V was clipped by 0 bases and J by 7 bases, with 8 bases between them. This CDR3 is 13 amino acids long.

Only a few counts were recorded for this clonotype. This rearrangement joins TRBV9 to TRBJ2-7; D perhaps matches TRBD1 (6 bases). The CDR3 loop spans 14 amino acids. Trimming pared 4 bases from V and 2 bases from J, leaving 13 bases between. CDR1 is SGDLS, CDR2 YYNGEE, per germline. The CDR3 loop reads CASSPRGNPYEQYF. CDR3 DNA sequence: TGTGCCAGCAGCCCTAGGGGGAACCCCTACGAGCAGTACTTC.

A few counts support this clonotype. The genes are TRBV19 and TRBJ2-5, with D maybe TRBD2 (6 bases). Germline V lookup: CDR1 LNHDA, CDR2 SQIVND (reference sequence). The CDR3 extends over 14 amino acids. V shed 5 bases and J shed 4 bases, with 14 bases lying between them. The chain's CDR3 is CASSVTGVRETQYF. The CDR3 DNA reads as TGTGCCAGTAGTGTTACGGGGGTCCGAGAGACCCAGTACTTC.

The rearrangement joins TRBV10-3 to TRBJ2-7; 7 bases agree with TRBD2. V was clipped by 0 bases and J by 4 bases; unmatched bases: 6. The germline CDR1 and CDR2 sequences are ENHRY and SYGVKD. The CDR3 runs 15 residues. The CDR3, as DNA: TGTGCCATCAGTGAGTCATCAGGGAGGGTATACGAGCAGTACTTC. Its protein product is CAISESSGRVYEQYF.

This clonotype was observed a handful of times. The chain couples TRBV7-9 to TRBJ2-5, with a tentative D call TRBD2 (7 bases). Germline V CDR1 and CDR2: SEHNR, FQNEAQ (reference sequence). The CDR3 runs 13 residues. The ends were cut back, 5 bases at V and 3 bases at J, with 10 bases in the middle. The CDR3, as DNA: TGTGCCAGCAGCCCGGGGGGCAAAGAGACCCAGTACTTC. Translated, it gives CASSPGGKETQYF.

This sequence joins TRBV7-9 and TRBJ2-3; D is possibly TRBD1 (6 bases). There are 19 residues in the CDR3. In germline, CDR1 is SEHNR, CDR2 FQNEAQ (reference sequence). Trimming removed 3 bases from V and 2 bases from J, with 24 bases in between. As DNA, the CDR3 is TGTGCCAGCAGCTTCAGAAGTCGGAACAGGGCCCATTACACAGATACGCAGTATTTT. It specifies CASSFRSRNRAHYTDTQYF. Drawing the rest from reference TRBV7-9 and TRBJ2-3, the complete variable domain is DTGVSQNPRHKITKRGQNVTFRCDPISEHNRLYWYRQTLGQGPEFLTYFQNEAQLEKSRLLSDRFSAERPKGSFSTLEIQRTEQGDSAMYLCASSFRSRNRAHYTDTQYFGPGTRLTVL.

DNA for the CDR3: TGCGCCAGCAGCTTTTCGCTCAGCACTGAAGCTTTCTTT. Amino acids: CASSFSLSTEAFF. This chain connects TRBV5-1 to TRBJ1-1; D unclear. This CDR3 is built from 13 residues. Germline V gene lookup returns CDR1 SGHRS and CDR2 YFSETQ. Trimming cost V 2 bases and J 4 bases, with 9 bases left between them.

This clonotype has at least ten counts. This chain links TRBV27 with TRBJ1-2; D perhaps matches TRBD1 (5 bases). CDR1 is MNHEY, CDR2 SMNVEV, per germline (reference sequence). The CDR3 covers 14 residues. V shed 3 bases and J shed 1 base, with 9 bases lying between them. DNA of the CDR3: TGTGCCAGCAGTTTCCGGGGCTATAACTATGGCTACACCTTC. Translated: CASSFRGYNYGYTF.

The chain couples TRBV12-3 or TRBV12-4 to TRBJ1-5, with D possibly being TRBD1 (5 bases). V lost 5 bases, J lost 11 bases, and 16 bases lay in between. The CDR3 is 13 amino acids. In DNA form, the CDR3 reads TGTGCCAGCAGTAGGGGCCGCGGGGTGGCCCAGCATTTT. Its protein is CASSRGRGVAQHF.

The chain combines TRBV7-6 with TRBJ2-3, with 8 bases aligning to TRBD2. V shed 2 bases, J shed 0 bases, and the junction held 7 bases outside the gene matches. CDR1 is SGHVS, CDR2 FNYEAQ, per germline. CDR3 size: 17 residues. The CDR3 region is CASSLPYGGGSTDTQYF. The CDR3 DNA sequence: TGTGCCAGCAGCTTACCCTACGGGGGGGGAAGCACAGATACGCAGTATTTT.

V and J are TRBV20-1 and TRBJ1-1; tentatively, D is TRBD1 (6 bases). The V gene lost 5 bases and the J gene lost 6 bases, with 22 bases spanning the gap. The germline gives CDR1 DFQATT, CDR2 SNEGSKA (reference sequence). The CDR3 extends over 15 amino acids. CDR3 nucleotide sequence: TGCAGTGCTCCCAGGGGAGCAGGGCCGTACCCTGAAGCTTTCTTT. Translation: CSAPRGAGPYPEAFF.

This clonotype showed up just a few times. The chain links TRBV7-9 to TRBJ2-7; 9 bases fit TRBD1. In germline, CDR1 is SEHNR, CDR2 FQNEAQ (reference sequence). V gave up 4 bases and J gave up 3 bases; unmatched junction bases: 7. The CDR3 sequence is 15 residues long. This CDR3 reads CASSSRTGDIYEQYF. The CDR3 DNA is TGTGCCAGCAGCTCGCGGACAGGGGATATCTACGAGCAGTACTTC.

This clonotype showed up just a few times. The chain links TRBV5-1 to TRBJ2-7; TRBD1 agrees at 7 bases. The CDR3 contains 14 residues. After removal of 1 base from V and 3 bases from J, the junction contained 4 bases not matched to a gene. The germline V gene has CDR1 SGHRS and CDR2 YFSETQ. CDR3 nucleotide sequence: TGCGCCAGCAGCTTGAGGGGGACAGACTACGAGCAGTACTTC. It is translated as CASSLRGTDYEQYF.

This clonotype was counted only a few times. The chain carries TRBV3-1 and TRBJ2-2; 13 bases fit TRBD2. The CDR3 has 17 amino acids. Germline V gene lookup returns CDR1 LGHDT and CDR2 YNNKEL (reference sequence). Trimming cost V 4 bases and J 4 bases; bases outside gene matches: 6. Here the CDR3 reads CASSPRLAGGATGELFF. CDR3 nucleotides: TGTGCCAGCAGCCCCCGACTAGCGGGGGGAGCCACCGGGGAGCTGTTTTTT.

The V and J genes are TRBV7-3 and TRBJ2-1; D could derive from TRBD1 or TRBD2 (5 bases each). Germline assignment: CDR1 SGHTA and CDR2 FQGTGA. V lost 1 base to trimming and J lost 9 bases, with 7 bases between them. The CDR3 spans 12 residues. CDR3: CASSLNGAEQFF. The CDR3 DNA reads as TGTGCCAGCAGCTTAAACGGGGCTGAGCAGTTCTTC. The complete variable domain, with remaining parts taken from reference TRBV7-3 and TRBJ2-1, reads GAGVSQTPSNKVTEKGKYVELRCDPISGHTALYWYRQSLGQGPEFLIYFQGTGAADDSGLPNDRFFAVRPEGSVSTLKIQRTERGDSAVYLCASSLNGAEQFFGPGTRLTVL.